This T cell receptor (beta chain) originates from a study of T-cell memory formation after mild COVID-19. This clonotype was recorded a few times. Its specificity is unknown. V was pared by 4 bases and J by 0 bases, with 13 bases between. The CDR3 has 15 residues. Per the germline V gene, CDR1 is GTSNPN and CDR2 is SVGIG (reference sequence). Study-level points and caveats: Chiefly within CM and EM were the contracting CD4+ clones; CD8+ ones were within EMRA. Several responding clones turned up in pre-infection memory, indicating that cross-reactive memory may have taken part.

TCR alpha and TCR beta cDNA libraries carrying sample barcodes and UMIs were produced by 5'RACE using constant-segment primers. MiXCR was run by TCRdb on the 5' RACE reads, yielding one entry per CDR3 protein. The sample has hundreds of thousands of distinct CDR3 sequences; roughly 20% are singletons. Sample: PBMCs or a T cell subset sorted from them (not recorded which). The V and J genes are TRBV30 and TRBJ1-5; no reliable D call. The receptor comes from an adult woman who had mild COVID-19 (a few samples of this study predate the infection). Cell type and time point are not known. In DNA, the CDR3 is TGTGCCTGGACTCGTGCGGGGTATAGCAATCAGCCCCAGCATTTT. Translated, it gives CAWTRAGYSNQPQHF.